These 8 T cell receptor beta chains came from one sample sequenced in a study of Graves' ophthalmopathy and Graves' hyperthyroidism (dated by TCRdb to about 2018). This sample was sequenced with an Illumina HiSeq 2000. For repertoire sequencing, the TCR beta CDR3 regions were amplified from RNA transcripts. HTBI primers and the Qiagen OneStep RT-PCR kit were used in a first-round RT-PCR, which was followed by a second-round multiplex PCR, size selection and purification. TCRdb ran its own pipeline on the public reads, namely fastp trimming at Q25 and MiXCR clone calling, and kept in-frame beta chains. Each record represents a unique CDR3 protein, reported with the most common genes and DNA among its rows. The sample table holds about 660,000 distinct CDR3 sequences, of which roughly 39% were seen once. The leading ten clones occupy 3% to 3.5% of the sample. The sequencing sample was made of peripheral blood. The receptor set was obtained from an adult man with Graves' ophthalmopathy.

The rearrangement joins TRBV5-4 to TRBJ1-2; TRBD1 might be the D (6 bases). The CDR3 covers 15 residues. The ends were cut back, 3 bases at V and 3 bases at J, with 15 bases in the middle. Germline-derived CDR1 and CDR2 are SGHNT and YYREEE (reference sequence). This chain's CDR3 is CASSSQGPTYYGYTF. CDR3 DNA sequence: TGTGCCAGCAGCTCACAGGGCCCTACATACTATGGCTACACCTTC.

The CDR3 loop is CASSITGTGGGGTEAFF. Written as DNA, the CDR3 is TGCGCCAGCTCCATTACGGGGACAGGGGGCGGGGGAACTGAAGCTTTCTTT. The genes are TRBV5-1 and TRBJ1-1; 12 positions match TRBD1. Trimming cost V 7 bases and J 5 bases; bases outside gene matches: 15. The CDR3 sequence is 17 residues long. Germline V CDR1 and CDR2: SGHRS, YFSETQ.

This chain uses TRBV6-5 with TRBJ1-6, with D hard to call. V was clipped by 2 bases and J by 0 bases, with 5 bases between them. CDR3 size: 15 residues. Per the germline V gene, CDR1 is MNHEY and CDR2 is SVGAGI. In DNA, the CDR3 is TGTGCCAGCAGTTACGGGAGCTCCTATAATTCACCCCTCCACTTT. Translated, it gives CASSYGSSYNSPLHF.

This clonotype was detected ten times or more. The genes are TRBV7-8 and TRBJ2-7; 9 bases align to TRBD2. Germline trimming cut 1 base from V and 4 bases from J; bases unmatched to any gene: 5. Germline lookup yields CDR1 SGHVS and CDR2 FQNEAQ. CDR3 length equals 15 residues. CDR3 loop: CASSLVSGRRYEQYF. As DNA, the CDR3 is TGTGCCAGCAGCTTAGTGAGCGGGAGGAGATACGAGCAGTACTTC.

The J gene is TRBJ1-2, the V gene TRBV2, with 7 bases aligning to TRBD1. The CDR3 extends over 16 amino acids. Germline loops: CDR1 SNHLY, CDR2 FYNNEI. The V segment lost 6 bases and the J segment 8 bases; nucleotides outside the gene matches: 18. CDR3 sequence: CASREYGQANTEGYTF. The CDR3 region has the DNA TGTGCCAGCAGAGAGTATGGACAGGCGAACACTGAAGGCTACACCTTC. The complete variable domain, with remaining parts taken from reference TRBV2 and TRBJ1-2, reads EPEVTQTPSHQVTQMGQEVILRCVPISNHLYFYWYRQILGQKVEFLVSFYNNEISEKSEIFDDQFSVERPDGSNFTLKIRSTKLEDSAMYFCASREYGQANTEGYTFGSGTRLTVV.

The V call is TRBV11-2, the J call TRBJ1-2, with D perhaps TRBD1 (5 bases). With 5 bases removed from V and 8 bases from J, the gap between germline ends came to 12 bases. The germline CDR1 and CDR2 sequences are SGHAT and FQNNGV. The CDR3 runs to 12 residues. The CDR3 here is CASSRGIGGYTF. Here the CDR3 DNA reads TGTGCCAGCAGCAGGGGAATAGGGGGCTACACCTTC.

This clonotype was observed at least ten times. CDR3 in amino acids: CASSLGDGGTGELFF. The CDR3 region has the DNA TGTGCCAGCAGCTTAGGGGACGGGGGCACCGGGGAGCTGTTTTTT. V usage is TRBV7-2 and J usage is TRBJ2-2; perhaps TRBD2 as D (6 bases). The V gene's germline CDR1 is SGHTA and CDR2 FQGNSA. The CDR3 length is 15 residues. V lost 1 base to trimming and J lost 4 bases, with 10 bases between them.

This sequence joins TRBV10-3 and TRBJ1-5; D gene ambiguous. Germline V gene lookup returns CDR1 ENHRY and CDR2 SYGVKD. The CDR3 covers 14 residues. Trimming cost V 8 bases and J 8 bases, with 19 bases left between them. The CDR3 region is CAIGVAPDDKPQHF. As DNA, the CDR3 is TGTGCCATCGGTGTAGCCCCGGACGATAAGCCCCAGCATTTT.